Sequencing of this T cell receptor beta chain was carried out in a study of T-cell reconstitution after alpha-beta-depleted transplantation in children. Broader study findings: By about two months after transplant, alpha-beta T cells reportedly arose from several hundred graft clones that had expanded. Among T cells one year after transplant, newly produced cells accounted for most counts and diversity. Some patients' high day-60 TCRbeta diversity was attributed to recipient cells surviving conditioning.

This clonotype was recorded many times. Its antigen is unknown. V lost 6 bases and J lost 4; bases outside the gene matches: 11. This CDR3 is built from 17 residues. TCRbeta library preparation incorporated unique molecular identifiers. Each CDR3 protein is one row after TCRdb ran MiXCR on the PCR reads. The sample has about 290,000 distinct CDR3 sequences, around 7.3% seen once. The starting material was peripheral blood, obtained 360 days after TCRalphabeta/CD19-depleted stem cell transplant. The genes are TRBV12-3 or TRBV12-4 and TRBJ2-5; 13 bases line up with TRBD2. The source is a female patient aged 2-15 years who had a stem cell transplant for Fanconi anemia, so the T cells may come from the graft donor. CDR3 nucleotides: TGTGCCAGCAGCCCCTCGGGACTAGCGGGATCTGGAGAGACCCAGTACTTC. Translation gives CASSPSGLAGSGETQYF.